The next 8 T cell receptor beta chains were all read from a single sample in a study of post-analysis software for immune sequencing data. Unique molecular identifiers had been added to the TCR beta cDNA libraries. MiXCR, applied by TCRdb to the PCR reads, yields one record per CDR3 protein. Of about 560,000 distinct CDR3 sequences listed, 44% are singletons. These TCRs are of unknown antigen specificity. Study results and limitations: Controls showed lower frequencies than patients for several TRBV segments, and TRBV5-6, TRBV5-1 and TRBV20-1 were among these.

The sample was blood. The receptors were gathered from a girl between 5 and 17 years old with multiple sclerosis.

This clonotype was detected a few times. The chain carries TRBV4-2 and TRBJ1-2; no clear D. V lost 0 bases and J lost 4, with 15 bases in between. CDR3 length equals 16 residues. Germline V CDR1 and CDR2: LGHNA, YNFKEQ. The CDR3 bases are TGTGCCAGCAGCCAAGAAGCGATAGGGAGAGGCTATGGCTACACCTTC. This translates into CASSQEAIGRGYGYTF.

The sample holds a few counts of this clonotype. The chain joins TRBV10-3 to TRBJ1-2; D may be TRBD1 (6 bases). V dropped 2 bases and J dropped 5 bases, with 18 bases sitting between them. The CDR3 runs 16 residues. CDR1 and CDR2 from the germline V gene are ENHRY and SYGVKD. The CDR3 bases are TGTGCCATCAGTGAGCCCTACGAGCAGGGGCGTTATGGCTACACCTTC. Translated: CAISEPYEQGRYGYTF.

The J gene is TRBJ1-2, the V gene TRBV20-1; unclear D gene. Germline assignment: CDR1 DFQATT and CDR2 SNEGSKA (reference sequence). Trimming shortened V by 2 bases and J by 3 bases, and 7 bases separated the two germline ends. The CDR3 is 12 residues long. The CDR3 DNA is TGCAGTGCTAGACAGTCAGACTATGGCTACACCTTC. This translates into CSARQSDYGYTF.

The rearrangement uses TRBV6-5 and TRBJ2-1; 7 bases match TRBD2. Germline trimming cut 11 bases from V and 4 bases from J; bases unmatched to any gene: 8. The CDR3 totals 13 residues. Germline V gives CDR1 MNHEY, CDR2 SVGAGI. For the CDR3, the DNA is TGTGCCCGCCCCCCGGGGGGATACAATGAGCAGTTCTTC. Translation gives CARPPGGYNEQFF.

This sequence joins TRBV11-2 and TRBJ2-1; 8 nucleotides match TRBD1. The CDR3 is made up of 14 amino acids. J lost 4 bases, V lost 5 bases, and 4 bases had no gene match. The germline V gene encodes CDR1 SGHAT and CDR2 FQNNGV. CDR3 in amino acids: CASSEDRVYNEQFF. CDR3 sequence (DNA): TGTGCCAGCAGCGAGGACAGGGTTTACAATGAGCAGTTCTTC.

The gene calls are TRBV6-1 and TRBJ2-1; the match to TRBD2 covers 11 bases. V dropped 8 bases and J dropped 3; count of bases not matched to a gene: 18. Per germline, CDR1 MNHNS and CDR2 SASEGT. The CDR3 covers 19 residues. The CDR3 DNA follows: TGTGCCAGCCGGAGACGGTGGGGACTAGCGGAGGCCTTCTACAATGAGCAGTTCTTC. Protein sequence: CASRRRWGLAEAFYNEQFF.

This chain links TRBV24-1 with TRBJ2-1; D unresolved. The germline CDR1 and CDR2 sequences are KGHDR and SFDVKD. Trimming removed 5 bases at V and 7 bases at J, with 11 bases between. The CDR3 contains 13 residues. In nucleotides, the CDR3 is TGTGCCACCAGTGGCATAGCATCGAATGAGCAGTTCTTC. Protein: CATSGIASNEQFF.

There are a few counts of this clonotype. The J gene is TRBJ2-1, the V gene TRBV4-1; tentative D call: TRBD1 (6 bases). Trimming cost V 0 bases and J 2 bases, with 17 bases left between them. This CDR3 has 18 amino acids. Germline lookup yields CDR1 MGHRA and CDR2 YSYEKL. The CDR3 coding sequence is TGCGCCAGCAGCCAAGACAACCTCGGGACAATAACCTACAATGAGCAGTTCTTC. Protein sequence: CASSQDNLGTITYNEQFF.